Below are 11 T cell receptor beta chains sequenced from a single sample in a study of early T cells in non-severe SARS-CoV-2 infection. TCRdb processed the 5' RACE reads anew with MiXCR; each CDR3 protein has one entry. Counted here are approximately 40,000 distinct CDR3 sequences, roughly 6.1% occurring once; the ten biggest clones make up more than 20%. This sample comprised whole blood, obtained at baseline. Receptors were obtained from an adult who was a healthcare worker with PCR-confirmed SARS-CoV-2 infection or an uninfected control (not recorded which).

The chain joins TRBV20-1 to TRBJ2-1; 7 bases fit TRBD2. Germline V lookup: CDR1 DFQATT, CDR2 SNEGSKA (reference sequence). The V and J ends lost 1 base and 7 bases, in that order; junction bases with no gene match: 4. This CDR3 contains 13 residues. The CDR3 loop is CSARVPAGNEQFF. CDR3 DNA sequence: TGCAGTGCTAGAGTCCCAGCGGGGAATGAGCAGTTCTTC.

This clonotype was seen many times. The V and J genes are TRBV14 and TRBJ2-6; maybe TRBD1 (5 bases). The CDR3 loop spans 17 amino acids. Germline CDR1 is SGHDN and CDR2 is FVKESK. The germline V and J ends were trimmed by 3 bases and 1 base, with 13 bases remaining between them. The DNA of the CDR3 is TGTGCCAGCAGCCAGGGGCCAGGGCTATCTGGGGCCAACGTCCTGACTTTC. It is translated as CASSQGPGLSGANVLTF.

In this sample, this clonotype turned up many times. The V call is TRBV9, the J call TRBJ1-2; D uncertain. Deletions cut 1 base from V and 0 bases from J, with 4 bases between. CDR1 is SGDLS and CDR2 is YYNGEE in the germline V gene. The CDR3 sequence is 13 residues long. The CDR3 loop is CASSVNSNYGYTF. CDR3 DNA sequence: TGTGCCAGCAGCGTAAACTCTAACTATGGCTACACCTTC. Complete variable domain (other parts from reference TRBV9 and TRBJ1-2): DSGVTQTPKHLITATGQRVTLRCSPRSGDLSVYWYQQSLDQGLQFLIQYYNGEERAKGNILERFSAQQFPDLHSELNLSSLELGDSALYFCASSVNSNYGYTFGSGTRLTVV.

This clonotype was recorded a few times. The chain joins TRBV6-5 to TRBJ2-7; no definite D call. Trimming removed 0 bases from V and 7 bases from J, with 7 bases in between. This CDR3 is built from 12 residues. CDR1 is MNHEY, CDR2 SVGAGI, per germline. In DNA, the CDR3 is TGTGCCAGCAGTTACTCGAATACGGAGCAGTACTTC. Translated: CASSYSNTEQYF.

The chain links TRBV10-3 to TRBJ2-7; no clear D gene. V lost 0 bases and J 6 bases, leaving 15 bases between the germline ends. The CDR3 length is 15 residues. The germline gives CDR1 ENHRY, CDR2 SYGVKD. The CDR3 coding sequence is TGTGCCATCAGTGAGTCAGGCAGGTCTCCGGGCGAGCAGTACTTC. It specifies CAISESGRSPGEQYF.

This clonotype was observed many times. V gene TRBV12-3 or TRBV12-4 combines with J gene TRBJ2-5; D is unresolved. Deletions cut 8 bases from V and 1 base from J, with 14 bases between. The CDR3 is 14 residues long. DNA of the CDR3: TGTGCCAGCTCTACTCGGGCTACCCAAGAGACCCAGTACTTC. This encodes CASSTRATQETQYF.

This clonotype was counted only a few times. This chain connects TRBV9 to TRBJ1-5; D not resolved. The germline V and J ends were trimmed by 2 bases and 2 bases, with 8 bases remaining between them. The CDR3 is 14 amino acids. Germline loops: CDR1 SGDLS, CDR2 YYNGEE. The CDR3 nucleotides are TGTGCCAGCAGCGTGGGGTCGGGCAATCAGCCCCAGCATTTT. Protein: CASSVGSGNQPQHF.

The chain combines TRBV6-1 with TRBJ2-1, with 11 bases that match TRBD2. Germline V gene lookup returns CDR1 MNHNS and CDR2 SASEGT. Germline trimming cut 6 bases from V and 7 bases from J; bases unmatched to any gene: 8. This CDR3 contains 15 residues. CDR3 bases: TGTGCCAGCAGGCATCCGGGACTAGCGGCGAATGAGCAGTTCTTC. Protein: CASRHPGLAANEQFF.

This clonotype was counted at least ten times. The rearrangement links TRBV12-3 or TRBV12-4 to TRBJ2-3; D is perhaps TRBD2 (6 bases). With 7 bases removed from V and 7 bases from J, the gap between germline ends came to 36 bases. The CDR3 runs to 20 residues. CDR3 nucleotides: TGTGCCAGCAAGCTCGGGGGAGTGACGGGTGGCGGATACCGAACCTATACGCAGTATTTT. Residues: CASKLGGVTGGGYRTYTQYF.

The genes are TRBV4-2 and TRBJ2-7, with 10 bases fitting TRBD1. Looked up from germline, CDR1 is LGHNA and CDR2 is YNFKEQ. Losses at the gene ends were 1 base for V and 4 bases for J; bases not matched to a gene: 1. The CDR3 consists of 14 residues. CDR3 in DNA: TGTGCCAGCAGCCAAGGGGACAGGGGATACGAGCAGTACTTC. It encodes CASSQGDRGYEQYF.

This clonotype was counted only a few times. CDR3 region: CASSEGRHLYNSPLHF. The CDR3 DNA reads TGTGCCAGCAGCGAGGGCCGGCACCTCTATAATTCACCCCTCCACTTT. The chain links TRBV5-6 to TRBJ1-6; no clear D. Trimming took off 4 bases at V and 3 bases at J, with 14 bases between the two ends. The CDR3 has 16 residues. Germline CDR1 and CDR2: SGHDT and YYEEEE.